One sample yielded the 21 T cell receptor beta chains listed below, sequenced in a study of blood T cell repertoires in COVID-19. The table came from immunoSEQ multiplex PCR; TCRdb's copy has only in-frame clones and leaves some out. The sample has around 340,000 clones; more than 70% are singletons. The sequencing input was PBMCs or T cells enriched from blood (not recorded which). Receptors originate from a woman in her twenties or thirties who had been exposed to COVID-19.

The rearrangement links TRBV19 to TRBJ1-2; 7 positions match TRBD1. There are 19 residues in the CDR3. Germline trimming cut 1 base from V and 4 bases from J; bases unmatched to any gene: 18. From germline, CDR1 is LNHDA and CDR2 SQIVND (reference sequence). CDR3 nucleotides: TGTGCCAGTAGTATAGGAGGGGTTCGGGGACAGAATCCTCTCTATGGCTACACCTTC. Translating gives CASSIGGVRGQNPLYGYTF.

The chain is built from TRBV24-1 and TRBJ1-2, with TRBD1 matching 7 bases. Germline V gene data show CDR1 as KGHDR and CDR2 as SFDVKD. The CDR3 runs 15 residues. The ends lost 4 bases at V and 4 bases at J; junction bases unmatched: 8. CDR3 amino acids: CATSDPGTEGYGYTF. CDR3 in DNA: TGTGCCACCAGTGACCCCGGGACAGAAGGCTATGGCTACACCTTC.

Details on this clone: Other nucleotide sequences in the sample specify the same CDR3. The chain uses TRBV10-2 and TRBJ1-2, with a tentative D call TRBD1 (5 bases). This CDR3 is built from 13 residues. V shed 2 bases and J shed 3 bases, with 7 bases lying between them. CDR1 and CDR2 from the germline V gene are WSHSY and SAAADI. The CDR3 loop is CASSEGGDYGYTF. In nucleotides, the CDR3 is TGCGCCAGCAGTGAGGGAGGGGACTATGGCTACACCTTC.

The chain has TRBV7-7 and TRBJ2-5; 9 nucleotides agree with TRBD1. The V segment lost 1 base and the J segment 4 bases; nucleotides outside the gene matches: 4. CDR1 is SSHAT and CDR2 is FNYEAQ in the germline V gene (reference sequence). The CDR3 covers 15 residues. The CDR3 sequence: CASSLGGGQGETQYF. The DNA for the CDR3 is TGTGCCAGCAGCTTAGGGGGGGGACAGGGAGAGACCCAGTACTTC.

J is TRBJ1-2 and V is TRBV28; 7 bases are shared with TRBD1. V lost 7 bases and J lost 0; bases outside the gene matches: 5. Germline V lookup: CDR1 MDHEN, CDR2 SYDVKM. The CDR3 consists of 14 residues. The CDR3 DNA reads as TGTGCCAGCACACCGGGACAGACTAACTATGGCTACACCTTC. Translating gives CASTPGQTNYGYTF.

Written as DNA, the CDR3 is TGTGCCAGCAGCCCTACTAGCGGGATTGACGAGCAGTACTTC. Its translation: CASSPTSGIDEQYF. The chain is built from TRBV7-8 and TRBJ2-7; 10 nucleotides line up with TRBD2. Germline V lookup: CDR1 SGHVS, CDR2 FQNEAQ. The J segment lost 5 bases and the V segment lost 5 bases, leaving 6 bases of the junction unmatched. The CDR3 consists of 14 residues. The full variable domain, rest sourced from reference TRBV7-8 and TRBJ2-7, is GAGVSQSPRYKVAKRGQDVALRCDPISGHVSLFWYQQALGQGPEFLTYFQNEAQLDKSGLPSDRFFAERPEGSVSTLKIQRTQQEDSAVYLCASSPTSGIDEQYFGPGTRLTVT.

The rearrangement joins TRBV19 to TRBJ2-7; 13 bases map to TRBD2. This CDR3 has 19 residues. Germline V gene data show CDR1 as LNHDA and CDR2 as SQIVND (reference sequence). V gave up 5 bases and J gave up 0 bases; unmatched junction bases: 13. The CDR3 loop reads CASSPIMGLAGSPSYEQYF. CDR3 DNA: TGTGCCAGTAGTCCCATAATGGGACTAGCGGGATCTCCCTCCTACGAGCAGTACTTC.

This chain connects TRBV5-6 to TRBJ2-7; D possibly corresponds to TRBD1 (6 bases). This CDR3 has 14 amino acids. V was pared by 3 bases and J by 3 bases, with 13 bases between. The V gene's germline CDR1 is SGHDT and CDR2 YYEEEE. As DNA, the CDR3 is TGTGCCAGCAGCTCCAGGGACACAAACTACGAGCAGTACTTC. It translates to CASSSRDTNYEQYF. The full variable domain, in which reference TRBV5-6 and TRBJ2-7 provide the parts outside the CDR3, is DAGVTQSPTHLIKTRGQQVTLRCSPKSGHDTVSWYQQALGQGPQFIFQYYEEEERQRGNFPDRFSGHQFPNYSSELNVNALLLGDSALYLCASSSRDTNYEQYFGPGTRLTVT.

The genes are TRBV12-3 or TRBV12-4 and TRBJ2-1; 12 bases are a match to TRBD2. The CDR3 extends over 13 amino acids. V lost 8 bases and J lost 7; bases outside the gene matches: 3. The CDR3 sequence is CASSTSGRNEQFF. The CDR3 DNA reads TGTGCCAGCTCAACTAGCGGGAGGAATGAGCAGTTCTTC.

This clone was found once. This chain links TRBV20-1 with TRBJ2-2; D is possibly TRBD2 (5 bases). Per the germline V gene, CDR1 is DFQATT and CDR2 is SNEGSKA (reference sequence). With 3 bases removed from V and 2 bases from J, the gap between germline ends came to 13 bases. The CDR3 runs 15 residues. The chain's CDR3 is CSASGLGGNTGELFF. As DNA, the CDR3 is TGCAGTGCTAGTGGTCTCGGAGGAAACACCGGGGAGCTGTTTTTT.

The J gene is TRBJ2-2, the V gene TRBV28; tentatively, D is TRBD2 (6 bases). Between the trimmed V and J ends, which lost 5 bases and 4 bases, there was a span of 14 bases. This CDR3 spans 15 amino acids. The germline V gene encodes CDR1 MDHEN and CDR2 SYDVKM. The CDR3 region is CASSTGTLRTGELFF. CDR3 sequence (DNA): TGTGCCAGCAGTACCGGGACTCTACGCACCGGGGAGCTGTTTTTT.

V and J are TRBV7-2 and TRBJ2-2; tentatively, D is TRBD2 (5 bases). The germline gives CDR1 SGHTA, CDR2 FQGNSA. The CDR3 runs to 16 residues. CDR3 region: CASRGRSPPPTGELFF. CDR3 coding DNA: TGTGCTTCACGGGGAAGGTCGCCCCCCCCCACCGGGGAGCTGTTTTTT.

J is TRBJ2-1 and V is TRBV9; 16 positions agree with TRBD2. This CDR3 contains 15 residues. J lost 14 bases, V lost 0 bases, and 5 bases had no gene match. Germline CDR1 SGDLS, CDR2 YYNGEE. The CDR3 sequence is CASSVGGLAGGQEFF. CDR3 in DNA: TGTGCCAGCAGCGTAGGGGGACTAGCGGGAGGGCAGGAGTTCTTC.

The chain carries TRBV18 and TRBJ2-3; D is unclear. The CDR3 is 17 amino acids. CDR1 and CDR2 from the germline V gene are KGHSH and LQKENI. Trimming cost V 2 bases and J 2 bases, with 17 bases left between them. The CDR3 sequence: CASSPSPGRLFTDTQYF. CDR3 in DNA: TGTGCCAGCTCACCATCTCCTGGCAGATTATTCACAGATACGCAGTATTTT. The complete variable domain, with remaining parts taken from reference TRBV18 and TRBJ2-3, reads NAGVMQNPRHLVRRRGQEARLRCSPMKGHSHVYWYRQLPEEGLKFMVYLQKENIIDESGMPKERFSAEFPKEGPSILRIQQVVRGDSAAYFCASSPSPGRLFTDTQYFGPGTRLTVL.

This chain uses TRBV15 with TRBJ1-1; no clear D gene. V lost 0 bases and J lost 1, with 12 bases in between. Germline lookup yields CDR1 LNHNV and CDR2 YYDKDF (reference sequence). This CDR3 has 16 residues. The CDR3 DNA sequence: TGTGCCACCAGCAGAGATCTAACAGCTTCGAACACTGAAGCTTTCTTT. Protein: CATSRDLTASNTEAFF.

The CDR3 DNA is TGCGCCAGCAGCCAAGATAGGTCGGCGGGAGGGGAAGATACGCAGTATTTT. As protein: CASSQDRSAGGEDTQYF. This sequence joins TRBV4-1 and TRBJ2-3; TRBD2 matches 9 bases. The ends lost 0 bases at V and 5 bases at J; junction bases unmatched: 9. Germline values: CDR1 MGHRA, CDR2 YSYEKL. This CDR3 comprises 17 residues.

The CDR3 region has the DNA TGTGCCAGTAATTGGAGGGGCGGGAGTACGAATGAGCAGTTCTTC. Protein product: CASNWRGGSTNEQFF. The chain uses TRBV19 and TRBJ2-1; the match to TRBD2 covers 7 bases. Per the germline V gene, CDR1 is LNHDA and CDR2 is SQIVND (reference sequence). This CDR3 has 15 amino acids. The trim removed 7 bases at V and 7 bases at J, leaving 13 bases unmatched.

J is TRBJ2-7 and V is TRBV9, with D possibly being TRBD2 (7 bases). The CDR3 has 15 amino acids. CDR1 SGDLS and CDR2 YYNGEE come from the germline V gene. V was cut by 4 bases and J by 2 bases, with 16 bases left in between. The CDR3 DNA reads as TGTGCCAGCAGCCTAGGGGGGGACGGTACCTACGAGCAGTACTTC. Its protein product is CASSLGGDGTYEQYF.

The CDR3 sequence: CATGRSTAGLASADTQYF. DNA of the CDR3: TGTGCCACGGGCAGGTCGACGGCGGGACTAGCTTCAGCAGATACGCAGTATTTT. The chain recombines TRBV10-3 with TRBJ2-3; 9 bases align to TRBD2. This CDR3 spans 18 amino acids. Germline CDR1 reads ENHRY; CDR2 reads SYGVKD. The trim removed 10 bases at V and 4 bases at J, leaving 21 bases unmatched.

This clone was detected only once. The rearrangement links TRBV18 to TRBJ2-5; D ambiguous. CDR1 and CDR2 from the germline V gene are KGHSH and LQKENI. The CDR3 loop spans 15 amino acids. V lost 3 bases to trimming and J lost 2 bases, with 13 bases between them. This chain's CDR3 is CASSPPSSYQETQYF. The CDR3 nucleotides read TGTGCCAGCTCACCCCCGAGTTCCTATCAAGAGACCCAGTACTTC.

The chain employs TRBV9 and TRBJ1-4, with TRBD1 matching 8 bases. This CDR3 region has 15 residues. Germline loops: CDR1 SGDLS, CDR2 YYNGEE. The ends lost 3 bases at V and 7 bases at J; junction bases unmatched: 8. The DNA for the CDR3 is TGTGCCAGCAGCGCGGCACAGGGGGGTAGTGAAAAACTGTTTTTT. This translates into CASSAAQGGSEKLFF.